This T cell receptor (beta chain) was recorded in a study of T-cell memory formation after mild COVID-19. General observations from the study: Later expanders leaned CD4+, whereas day 15 to 85 contracting clones were balanced CD4/CD8. Of the contracting clones, CD4+ ones lay mainly in CM and EM, and CD8+ ones in EMRA.

In TCRdb, the 5' RACE reads were re-called with MiXCR into one record per CDR3 protein. The sample records 170,000 or so distinct CDR3 sequences, 20% to 25% being singletons. There are a few counts of this clonotype. Its antigen is unknown. This CDR3 has 15 amino acids. Per the germline V gene, CDR1 is MGHRA and CDR2 is YSYEKL. Unmatched junction bases numbered 8, after V lost 4 bases and J lost 5 bases. The chain employs TRBV4-1 and TRBJ2-1, with 7 bases matching TRBD1. The TCR sequence derives from an adult woman who had mild COVID-19 (a few samples of this study predate the infection). Cell type and time point are not known. Input material: PBMCs or a T cell subset sorted from them (not recorded which). The CDR3 DNA reads TGCGCCAGCAGCCTCTATAGGGACAGCAACAATGAGCAGTTCTTC. It specifies CASSLYRDSNNEQFF.